These T cell receptor beta chains were read from a single sample in a study of shared clonotypes between healthy human individuals. Using immunoSEQ multiplex PCR, the repertoire was profiled, and TCRdb retains in-frame clones only, with some absent. The sample lists roughly 500,000 clones, roughly 80% occurring once. The sequenced material came from PBMCs. The source of these receptors is a woman aged 40 to 50 in good health. Some clones in this sample may be carry-over from other donors' samples. The CDR3 runs from the conserved cysteine through the conserved F or W. A D gene is named only where the DNA matches it firmly. The size entry is marked missing in some rows and otherwise reads once, few, many or a size class.

>.|18|.|TRBV7-3|TRBJ2-6
CASSLTFSGPSGANVLTF
TGTGCCAGCAGCTTAACGTTTTCGGGGCCCTCTGGGGCCAACGTCCTGACTTTC
>TRBD2|13|once|TRBV29-1|TRBJ2-3
CSVEPAGGDTQYF
TGCAGCGTTGAACCCGCGGGAGGAGATACGCAGTATTTT
>.|14|once|TRBV5-1|TRBJ2-2
CASGRTENTGELFF
TGCGCCAGCGGAAGGACAGAAAACACCGGGGAGCTGTTTTTT
>.|16|.|TRBV11-2|TRBJ2-5
CASSLVRQGGQETQYF
TGTGCCAGCAGCTTAGTTAGGCAGGGAGGCCAAGAGACCCAGTACTTC
>.|11|.|TRBV20-1|TRBJ2-7
CSGSVNYEQYF
TGCAGTGGTAGCGTAAACTACGAGCAGTACTTC
>TRBD2|15|.|TRBV2|TRBJ2-1
CASRPLAGVMDEQFF
TGTGCCAGCAGGCCTCTAGCGGGAGTTATGGATGAGCAGTTCTTC
>TRBD2|16|.|TRBV5-1|TRBJ2-3
CASSPGLAGGGDTQYF
TGCGCCAGCAGCCCGGGACTAGCGGGAGGTGGAGATACGCAGTATTTT
>.|16|.|TRBV5-1|TRBJ2-3
CASSLAPDWFTDTQYF
TGCGCCAGCAGCTTGGCCCCTGACTGGTTCACAGATACGCAGTATTTT
>.|13|.|TRBV18|TRBJ2-2
CASSPDSTGELFF
TGTGCCAGCTCACCCGACAGCACCGGGGAGCTGTTTTTT
>.|16|.|TRBV28|TRBJ2-3
CASSSPRGLNTDTQYF
TGTGCCAGCAGTTCCCCCAGGGGTTTGAACACAGATACGCAGTATTTT
>.|13|.|TRBV7-9|TRBJ2-1
CASSSTQYNEQFF
TGTGCCAGCAGCTCAACACAATACAATGAGCAGTTCTTC
>TRBD2|16|.|TRBV6-6|TRBJ2-7
CASTRTSGSKPYEQYF
TGTGCCAGCACGAGGACTAGCGGATCCAAGCCCTACGAGCAGTACTTC
>.|13|.|TRBV6-5|TRBJ2-7
CASRNSGLYEQYF
TGTGCCAGCAGAAACTCCGGACTCTACGAGCAGTACTTC
>.|14|once|TRBV5-6|TRBJ1-2
CASSLANRDHGYTF
TGTGCCAGCAGCTTGGCCAACAGGGACCATGGCTACACCTTC
>.|14|few|TRBV5-1|TRBJ1-1
CASSSDRRNTEAFF
TGCGCCAGCAGCTCGGACAGAAGGAACACTGAAGCTTTCTTT
>TRBD1|13|few|TRBV30|TRBJ1-1
CAWSKGAYTEAFF
TGTGCCTGGAGTAAGGGGGCTTACACTGAAGCTTTCTTT
>.|14|few|TRBV2|TRBJ1-5
CASAPGRNNQPQHF
TGTGCCAGCGCCCCAGGACGGAACAATCAGCCCCAGCATTTT
>.|15|.|TRBV29-1|TRBJ2-2
CSALDGGKGTGELFF
TGCAGCGCCCTAGACGGGGGCAAGGGCACCGGGGAGCTGTTTTTT
>.|11|few|TRBV7-6|TRBJ2-7
CASSLANEQYF
TGTGCCAGCAGCTTAGCGAACGAGCAGTACTTC
>TRBD1|19|.|TRBV4-1|TRBJ1-2
CASSQLLDRGRPLGYGYTF
TGCGCCAGCAGCCAGCTCCTGGACAGGGGTCGACCGCTGGGATATGGCTACACCTTC
>.|15|.|TRBV7-2|TRBJ1-2
CASSLGARAHYGYTF
TGTGCCAGCAGCTTAGGGGCGAGGGCCCACTATGGCTACACCTTC
>.|13|.|TRBV11-2|TRBJ2-5
CASSPMREETQYF
TGTGCCAGCAGCCCAATGCGGGAAGAGACCCAGTACTTC
>.|15|.|TRBV28|TRBJ2-5
CASSSPTRTTETQYF
TGTGCCAGCAGTTCCCCGACTAGGACAACAGAGACCCAGTACTTC
>TRBD2|19|once|TRBV7-3|TRBJ2-1
CASSRRSGTSGSTYNEQFF
TGTGCCAGCAGCCGCCGTTCCGGGACTAGCGGGAGCACCTACAATGAGCAGTTCTTC
>.|13|.|TRBV7-2|TRBJ2-1
CASSLRRYNEQFF
TGTGCCAGCAGCTTACGGAGGTACAATGAGCAGTTCTTC
>TRBD1|15|once|TRBV18|TRBJ2-7
CASSPTGQGFYEQYF
TGTGCCAGCTCACCAACGGGACAGGGTTTTTACGAGCAGTACTTC
>.|13|.|TRBV19|TRBJ1-5
CASRWEPNQPQHF
TGTGCCAGTAGATGGGAGCCCAATCAGCCCCAGCATTTT
>.|14|.|TRBV7-2|TRBJ2-5
CASSSGTLKETQYF
TGTGCCAGCAGCTCAGGGACTCTTAAAGAGACCCAGTACTTC
>TRBD2|16|.|TRBV27|TRBJ2-3
CASSPGAGGSTDTQYF
TGTGCCAGCAGCCCGGGGGCGGGAGGGAGCACAGATACGCAGTATTTT
>TRBD1|16|.|TRBV15|TRBJ2-5
CATSRDRGQVQETQYF
TGTGCCACCAGCAGAGATCGGGGACAGGTACAAGAGACCCAGTACTTC
>TRBD2|17|few|TRBV4-2|TRBJ2-1
CASSQDRRTSGYNEQFF
TGTGCCAGCAGCCAAGATCGGAGGACTAGCGGGTACAATGAGCAGTTCTTC
>TRBD2|16|.|TRBV28|TRBJ2-5
CASSTWTSRSQETQYF
TGTGCCAGCAGTACTTGGACTAGCAGGTCCCAAGAGACCCAGTACTTC
>TRBD1|16|few|TRBV15|TRBJ2-7
CATSREGGTGADEQYF
TGTGCCACCAGCAGAGAGGGGGGGACAGGGGCAGACGAGCAGTACTTC
>.|14|.|TRBV18|TRBJ1-1
CASSGAGVNTEAFF
TGTGCCAGCTCAGGCGCCGGGGTGAACACTGAAGCTTTCTTT
>TRBD1|16|.|TRBV5-1|TRBJ1-5
CASSLGTGGPTQPQHF
TGCGCCAGCAGCTTGGGGACAGGAGGCCCCACTCAGCCCCAGCATTTT
>.|14|.|TRBV14|TRBJ2-1
CASSQQGSGNEQFF
TGTGCCAGCAGTCAGCAGGGGTCGGGTAATGAGCAGTTCTTC
>.|13|.|TRBV7-8|TRBJ2-7
CASSPVATYEQYF
TGTGCCAGCAGCCCTGTTGCTACCTACGAGCAGTACTTC
>TRBD2|13|.|TRBV14|TRBJ2-5
CASSPGSGRTQYF
TGTGCCAGCAGCCCCGGTAGCGGGAGAACCCAGTACTTC
>.|14|.|TRBV7-8|TRBJ2-7
CASSLFQATYEQYF
TGTGCCAGCAGCTTATTTCAGGCGACCTACGAGCAGTACTTC
>.|16|.|TRBV19|TRBJ1-3
CASSPQGGSSGNTIYF
TGTGCCAGTTCCCCCCAGGGCGGATCCTCTGGAAACACCATATATTTT
>TRBD2|14|once|TRBV19|TRBJ2-7
CASTASGSSYEQYF
TGTGCCAGTACCGCTAGCGGGAGCTCCTACGAGCAGTACTTC
>.|13|many|TRBV27|TRBJ2-7
CASSPGSTYEQYF
TGTGCCAGCAGCCCGGGCTCCACCTACGAGCAGTACTTC
>.|16|.|TRBV6-5|TRBJ2-7
CASSYSSTWSSYEQYF
TGTGCCAGCAGTTACTCGAGTACTTGGAGCTCCTACGAGCAGTACTTC
>.|14|.|TRBV30|TRBJ2-7
CAWSVLGRSYEQYF
TGTGCCTGGAGTGTACTAGGGCGGTCCTACGAGCAGTACTTC
>TRBD2|16|.|TRBV30|TRBJ2-7
CASVPGLAGGPGEQYF
TGTGCCTCAGTGCCGGGACTAGCGGGAGGGCCGGGCGAGCAGTACTTC
>TRBD2|14|.|TRBV7-2|TRBJ2-1
CASSVGLEFNEQFF
TGTGCCAGCAGCGTGGGACTAGAATTCAATGAGCAGTTCTTC